This T cell receptor (beta chain) was sequenced in a study of shared clonotypes between healthy human individuals. Background on the study: Each donor's CD4 naive and CD4 memory cells filled three plates apiece, CD8 naive two, and CD8 memory one.

Germline V CDR1 and CDR2: SGHRS, YFSETQ. This CDR3 comprises 15 residues. V was cut by 7 bases and J by 0 bases, with 15 bases left in between. Naive CD8 cells, CD45RO-negative and positively selected for CCR7, excluded terminally differentiated effector memory CD45RA+ cells. The study ran the assay at deep level. Method: immunoSEQ multiplex PCR; TCRdb's copy keeps in-frame clones and lacks some. The sample records about 2.1 million clones, roughly 93% being singletons. The V and J genes are TRBV5-1 and TRBJ2-3, with D possibly matching TRBD1 (5 bases). The sequenced sample consisted of naive CD8+ T cells from PBMCs. The TCR was taken from a man between 18 and 35 years old in good health. Some clones in this sample may be carry-over from other donors' samples. DNA for the CDR3: TGCGCCAGCTGTGACAGACTGTCTAGCACAGATACGCAGTATTTT. Amino acid sequence: CASCDRLSSTDTQYF.